These T cell receptor beta chains were read from a single sample in a study of T cell responses to AZD1222 COVID-19 vaccine. TCRdb keeps only in-frame clones here, not all; method: immunoSEQ multiplex PCR. The sample yields 75,000 to 100,000 clones, approximately 87% seen once. This material consisted of peripheral blood, taken on day 0 of AZD1222 vaccination. The receptors here all came from an adult in good health. The CDR3 runs from the conserved cysteine through the conserved F or W. A D gene is named only where the DNA matches it firmly. Only some rows state a clone size, as once, few, many or a class for expanded clones.

CDR3nt: TGTGCCAGCAGTTACCGGACTTCGAGTAACTATGGCTACACCTTC
CDR3aa: CASSYRTSSNYGYTF
v_gene: TRBV6-2/TRBV6-3
abundance: once
d_gene: .
j_gene: TRBJ1-2

CDR3nt: TGTGCCAGCAGCTCGGTCCTCTGGGCCCCGAGGCTGTTTTTT
CDR3aa: CASSSVLWAPRLFF
v_gene: TRBV7-2
abundance: .
d_gene: .
j_gene: TRBJ1-4

CDR3nt: TGTGCCAGCAGCCAAGTTATTAAGAGTCTCTACAATGAGCAGTTCTTC
CDR3aa: CASSQVIKSLYNEQFF
v_gene: TRBV3-1/TRBV3-2
abundance: .
d_gene: .
j_gene: TRBJ2-1

CDR3nt: TGTGCCAGCAGTTTCTTACAGGGGTCGACATTTAGTAATTCACCCCTCCACTTT
CDR3aa: CASSFLQGSTFSNSPLHF
v_gene: TRBV28
abundance: .
d_gene: TRBD1
j_gene: TRBJ1-6

CDR3nt: TGTGCCAGCAGCTTGCCCCAGGGAGGTAATGAAAAACTGTTTTTT
CDR3aa: CASSLPQGGNEKLFF
v_gene: TRBV7-9
abundance: .
d_gene: .
j_gene: TRBJ1-4

CDR3nt: TGTGCCAGCAGTCCCCCCGGGACAGCTCGGACCTATGGCTACACCTTC
CDR3aa: CASSPPGTARTYGYTF
v_gene: TRBV28
abundance: .
d_gene: TRBD1
j_gene: TRBJ1-2

CDR3nt: TGTGCCAGCAGCCCAGGGGGCCCGAACACCGGGGAGCTGTTTTTT
CDR3aa: CASSPGGPNTGELFF
v_gene: TRBV7-3
abundance: .
d_gene: TRBD1
j_gene: TRBJ2-2

CDR3nt: TGTGCCAGCAGCACAAACCCGGGGGGGTCATACAATGAGCAGTTCTTC
CDR3aa: CASSTNPGGSYNEQFF
v_gene: TRBV9
abundance: .
d_gene: TRBD2
j_gene: TRBJ2-1

CDR3nt: TGTGCCAGCAGCTTCTACAGGGACAGGGGGTACACCGGGGAGCTGTTTTTT
CDR3aa: CASSFYRDRGYTGELFF
v_gene: TRBV5-5
abundance: once
d_gene: TRBD1
j_gene: TRBJ2-2

CDR3nt: TGCGCCAGCAGCTTGGATTTAGGACTAGCGGGAGTGAGGAATGAGCAGTTCTTC
CDR3aa: CASSLDLGLAGVRNEQFF
v_gene: TRBV5-1
abundance: .
d_gene: TRBD2
j_gene: TRBJ2-1

CDR3nt: TGTGCCAGCAGCTTCGGACAGGGTAACTACGAGCAGTACTTC
CDR3aa: CASSFGQGNYEQYF
v_gene: TRBV7-8
abundance: .
d_gene: TRBD1
j_gene: TRBJ2-7

CDR3nt: TGTGCCTGGAGTGCCCAGGGCGGCGCGGGTGAAAAACTGTTTTTT
CDR3aa: CAWSAQGGAGEKLFF
v_gene: TRBV30
abundance: .
d_gene: .
j_gene: TRBJ1-4

CDR3nt: TGTGCCAGCAGTGACGGACAGGGGGACACCATATATTTT
CDR3aa: CASSDGQGDTIYF
v_gene: TRBV6-1
abundance: .
d_gene: TRBD1
j_gene: TRBJ1-3

CDR3nt: TGCGCCAGCAAATTTCCAGCGGGAGGGCCGGGCACAGATACGCAGTATTTT
CDR3aa: CASKFPAGGPGTDTQYF
v_gene: TRBV5-1
abundance: .
d_gene: TRBD2
j_gene: TRBJ2-3

CDR3nt: TGTGCCAGCAGCCTATACGGGACAGGGGCCTACGAGCAGTACTTC
CDR3aa: CASSLYGTGAYEQYF
v_gene: TRBV6-5
abundance: .
d_gene: TRBD1
j_gene: TRBJ2-7

CDR3nt: TGTGCCAGCAAAGAGACTAGCGGGAGGGTCTGGGATACGCAGTATTTT
CDR3aa: CASKETSGRVWDTQYF
v_gene: TRBV7-2
abundance: .
d_gene: TRBD2
j_gene: TRBJ2-3

CDR3nt: TGTGCCAGCTCACGCGGATTATCCAGGGCGAATGAAAAACTGTTTTTT
CDR3aa: CASSRGLSRANEKLFF
v_gene: TRBV18
abundance: .
d_gene: .
j_gene: TRBJ1-4

CDR3nt: TGTGCCAGCAGTGAAGCAAGGGGCGAGCAGTACTTC
CDR3aa: CASSEARGEQYF
v_gene: TRBV6-1
abundance: .
d_gene: .
j_gene: TRBJ2-7

CDR3nt: TGTGCCAGTAGTATAGGGGGAACCTTTAATTCACCCCTCCACTTT
CDR3aa: CASSIGGTFNSPLHF
v_gene: TRBV19
abundance: .
d_gene: .
j_gene: TRBJ1-6

CDR3nt: TGTGCCAGCAGCTTAGTGGGCAGGGGATATGGCTATGGCTACACCTTC
CDR3aa: CASSLVGRGYGYGYTF
v_gene: TRBV7-9
abundance: few
d_gene: .
j_gene: TRBJ1-2

CDR3nt: TGTGCCAGCAGCACCCGAGATAGTGGTGAAAAACTGTTTTTT
CDR3aa: CASSTRDSGEKLFF
v_gene: TRBV7-4
abundance: .
d_gene: .
j_gene: TRBJ1-4

CDR3nt: TGTGCCAGCAGCTTATTCTCGGGGGCAACTAATGAAAAACTGTTTTTT
CDR3aa: CASSLFSGATNEKLFF
v_gene: TRBV11-2
abundance: .
d_gene: .
j_gene: TRBJ1-4